This T cell receptor beta chain was sequenced during a study of glioma-infiltrating T cells after dendritic cell vaccination. Background on the study: Glioblastoma patients came from Phase I and II dendritic cell vaccination trials. Monocyte-derived dendritic cells, cultured about 7 days with IL-4 and GM-CSF, were pulsed with autologous tumor lysate.

This CDR3 has 11 amino acids. Germline V CDR1 and CDR2: SGHNT, YENEEA. V was cut by 2 bases and J by 7 bases, with 5 bases left in between. None of the glioblastoma patients had an isocitrate dehydrogenase mutation. The repertoire was sequenced with immunoSEQ multiplex PCR; TCRdb's copy has only in-frame clones and lacks some. The repertoire holds some 38,000 clones, with about 80% as singletons. Sequencing used blood, obtained before dendritic cell vaccination. This TCR came from a human donor with glioblastoma. The chain couples TRBV11-3 to TRBJ1-1, with D unresolved. Here the CDR3 reads CASSLQHEAFF. CDR3 DNA: TGTGCCAGCAGCTTACAACATGAAGCTTTCTTT.